This T cell receptor (beta chain) was retrieved from a study of blood T cell repertoires in COVID-19. As for the study in general: The analysed material was cDNA or gDNA that came from T cells, B-cell-depleted T cells, or PBMCs.

V lost 3 bases and J 9 bases, leaving 4 bases between the germline ends. Germline CDR1 and CDR2: SGHRS and YFSETQ. This CDR3 has 10 residues. The repertoire was sequenced with immunoSEQ multiplex PCR; TCRdb's copy has only in-frame clones and lacks some. The sample carries 150,000 to 200,000 clones, roughly 87% recorded once. The rearrangement joins TRBV5-1 to TRBJ1-5; D remains ambiguous. This receptor was taken from a man aged 60-69 years with active or convalescent COVID-19. The sample taken for sequencing was peripheral blood. The CDR3: CASSSMPQHF. The CDR3 DNA reads as TGCGCCAGCAGCTCTATGCCCCAGCATTTT.